The rows below give T cell receptor beta chains drawn from one sample of a study of T cell responses to AZD1222 COVID-19 vaccine. Repertoires were generated with immunoSEQ multiplex PCR, while TCRdb's copy carries only in-frame clones and drops some. The sample carries 250,000 to 300,000 clones, almost 95% recorded once. The material sequenced was peripheral blood, taken 28 days after the second AZD1222 dose. These receptors were collected from an adult who received the AZD1222 COVID-19 vaccine. Both conserved end residues are trimmed from each CDR3.

>TRBV5-4|TRBJ1-2
ASSREDYNLYGYT
>TRBV11-2|TRBJ1-4
ASSSIRNNEKLF
>TRBV28|TRBJ2-2
ASSLPGTGDTGELF
>TRBV10-3|TRBJ2-7
ATWEGQGSYEQY
>TRBV29-1|TRBJ1-2
SVEDPPYGYT
>TRBV5-1|TRBJ2-3
ASSLPVAASTDTQY
>TRBV6-6|TRBJ2-2
ASSYLGAGELF
>TRBV5-1|TRBJ2-7
ASSSDRDEQY
>TRBV5-1|TRBJ2-5
ASSLEGGAETQY
>TRBV4-2|TRBJ2-7
ASSQDRTSYEQY
>TRBV5-4|TRBJ2-1
ASRAAGTSRPF
>TRBV24-1|TRBJ2-1
ATSDLSSGAGDREQF
>TRBV5-6|TRBJ2-5
ASSLGQGIQETQY
>TRBV3-1/TRBV3-2|TRBJ1-2
ASSASGRGYGYT
>TRBV30|TRBJ2-7
AWSVGTSGSRGY
>TRBV6-5|TRBJ2-2
ASRGRSNTGELF
>TRBV28|TRBJ1-4
ASSLSRGRGVTNEKLF
>TRBV7-3|TRBJ1-2
ASSFQGANGYT
>TRBV5-1|TRBJ1-1
ASSLGWGAF
>TRBV19|TRBJ2-3
ASSPLAGVDTDTQY
>TRBV19|TRBJ1-4
ASSIGEKLF
>TRBV5-1|TRBJ1-1
ASSLDPLGAEAF
>TRBV9|TRBJ1-3
ASSVFGRVSPGNTIY
>TRBV2|TRBJ1-1
ASSETVYTEAF
>TRBV27|TRBJ2-7
ASSSFGSRAPLTYEQY
>TRBV2|TRBJ1-5
ASSERGYQPQH
>TRBV5-1|TRBJ1-6
ATSRAPGTDSPLH
>TRBV7-2|TRBJ2-2
ASSPLNGGVAGELF
>TRBV18|TRBJ1-1
ASSPVTGLNTEAF
>TRBV10-3|TRBJ2-1
AISVPSGLAGQEYNEQF